This entry concerns a single T cell receptor beta chain. Antigen specificity is unknown. The sample belongs to a study of T-cell memory formation after mild COVID-19. Study results and limitations: The finding that pre-infection memory included some responding clones suggested that cross-reactive memory joined. Clones contracting across day 15 to 85 had a balanced CD4/CD8 profile; later expanding clones leaned CD4+.

V lost 9 bases and J lost 0; bases outside the gene matches: 3. Germline V gene data show CDR1 as SNHLY and CDR2 as FYNNEI. The CDR3 length is 14 residues. 5'RACE with constant-segment primers yielded barcoded, UMI-tagged TCR alpha and TCR beta cDNA libraries. MiXCR was run by TCRdb on the 5' RACE reads, yielding one entry per CDR3 protein. This sample has a few hundred thousand distinct CDR3 sequences; approximately 15% occur once, and the top ten carry under 25%. The sequence was collected from a man aged 18 to 30 who had mild COVID-19 (a few samples of this study predate the infection). Cell type and time point are not known. What was sequenced was PBMCs or a T cell subset sorted from them (not recorded which). V usage is TRBV2 and J usage is TRBJ2-2; 8 nucleotides agree with TRBD1. DNA of the CDR3: TGTGCCAGAGAGGGACAGGCGAACACCGGGGAGCTGTTTTTT. Residues: CAREGQANTGELFF.